Listed below are T cell receptor beta chains from one sample, sequenced in a study of shared clonotypes between healthy human individuals. Assay used: immunoSEQ multiplex PCR; TCRdb lists only in-frame clones, some missing. The table has roughly 2.2 million clones, roughly 93% seen once. The sample taken for sequencing was naive CD4+ T cells from PBMCs. The receptors were sampled from a man between 18 and 29 years old in good health. Some clones in this sample may be carry-over from other donors' samples. The CDR3 runs from the conserved cysteine through the conserved F or W. D genes are given only for firm matches. A clone size is listed for some rows: how often the clone was seen (once, few, many), or a class if it is expanded.

TRBV2,TRBJ2-5,-,TRBD2,CASSVFSGQETQYF,TGTGCCAGCAGTGTGTTTAGCGGGCAAGAGACCCAGTACTTC
TRBV7-2,TRBJ2-1,-,TRBD2,CASSLELAAYNEQFF,TGTGCCAGCAGCTTAGAACTAGCGGCTTACAATGAGCAGTTCTTC
TRBV7-3,TRBJ1-2,-,-,CASSLAGMNYGHTF,TGTGCCAGCAGCTTAGCAGGGATGAACTATGGCCACACCTTC
TRBV5-1,TRBJ1-1,few,-,CAGGKGSGDTEAFF,TGCGCCGGAGGGAAGGGATCAGGGGACACTGAAGCTTTCTTT
TRBV6-5,TRBJ2-7,-,TRBD1,CASQTTGEREQYF,TGTGCCAGTCAAACCACAGGGGAACGCGAGCAGTACTTC
TRBV27,TRBJ2-3,-,TRBD1,CASSSDRGEDTQYF,TGTGCCAGCAGTTCGGACAGGGGTGAAGATACGCAGTATTTT
TRBV5-1,TRBJ2-5,once,TRBD1,CASTPMNQGAGGTQYF,TGCGCCAGCACCCCGATGAACCAGGGGGCAGGTGGGACCCAGTACTTC
TRBV11-2,TRBJ2-5,-,-,CASSLYPGETQYF,TGTGCCAGCAGCTTATATCCAGGGGAGACCCAGTACTTC
TRBV5-6,TRBJ2-1,once,TRBD2,CASSPGLAGHNEQFF,TGTGCCAGCAGCCCGGGACTAGCGGGTCACAATGAGCAGTTCTTC
TRBV4-1,TRBJ2-5,-,-,CASSQGHEEETQYF,TGCGCCAGCAGCCAAGGACACGAGGAAGAGACCCAGTACTTC
TRBV4-1,TRBJ2-3,-,TRBD1,CASSQDGVGTGILTDTQYF,TGCGCCAGCAGCCAAGATGGCGTCGGGACAGGGATACTCACAGATACGCAGTATTTT
TRBV7-2,TRBJ2-7,once,TRBD2,CASSIGTSGTYEQYF,TGTGCCAGCAGCATAGGGACTAGCGGGACCTACGAGCAGTACTTC
TRBV18,TRBJ1-4,-,-,CASSPNRVATNEKLFF,TGTGCCAGCTCACCAAACAGGGTTGCAACTAATGAAAAACTGTTTTTT
TRBV11-2,TRBJ2-7,-,-,CASSLARGSYEQYF,TGTGCCAGCAGCCTGGCCAGGGGCTCCTACGAGCAGTACTTC
TRBV15,TRBJ2-3,-,-,CATSGQGRPDTQYF,TGTGCCACCAGCGGCCAGGGTCGCCCAGATACGCAGTATTTT
TRBV5-1,TRBJ2-6,-,-,CASSLTGSSGANVLTF,TGCGCCAGCAGCTTAACCGGGAGCTCTGGGGCCAACGTCCTGACTTTC
TRBV15,TRBJ2-2,once,-,CATSTGTGTGELFF,TGTGCCACCAGCACCGGGACGGGAACCGGGGAGCTGTTTTTT